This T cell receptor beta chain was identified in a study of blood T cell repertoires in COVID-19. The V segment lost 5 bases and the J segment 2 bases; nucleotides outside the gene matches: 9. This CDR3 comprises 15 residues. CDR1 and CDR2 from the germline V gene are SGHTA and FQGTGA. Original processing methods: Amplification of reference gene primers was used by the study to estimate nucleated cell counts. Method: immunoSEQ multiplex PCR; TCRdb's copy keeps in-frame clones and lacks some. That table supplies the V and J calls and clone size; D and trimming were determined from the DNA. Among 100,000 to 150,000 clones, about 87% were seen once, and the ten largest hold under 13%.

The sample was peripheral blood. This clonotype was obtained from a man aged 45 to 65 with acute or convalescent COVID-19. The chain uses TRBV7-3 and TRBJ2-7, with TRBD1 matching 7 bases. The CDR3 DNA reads TGTGCCAGCAGCCAAGGGGGCGTGGGGACCTACGAGCAGTACTTC. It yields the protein CASSQGGVGTYEQYF.